What follows are 30 T cell receptor beta chains derived from one specimen sequenced in a study of PD-1 blockade in classical Hodgkin lymphoma. All patients relapsed after autologous stem cell transplantation, and brentuximab vedotin exposure varied. Clones were read by immunoSEQ multiplex PCR, and TCRdb kept only the in-frame ones, dropping some. Of about 35,000 clones detected, about 70% appear once; the ten largest clones hold 13% to 15%. The sequencing here drew on peripheral blood mononuclear cells (PBMCs), taken before the second cycle of nivolumab. Every receptor here comes from a human donor with classical Hodgkin lymphoma.

This chain joins TRBV7-8 and TRBJ2-1; 7 nucleotides match TRBD2. V lost 2 bases, J lost 7 bases, and 8 bases stayed unmatched. Germline V CDR1 and CDR2: SGHVS, FQNEAQ. This CDR3 spans 15 amino acids. CDR3 in amino acids: CASSLRGGGGNEQFF. The CDR3 coding sequence is TGTGCCAGCAGCTTAAGGGGCGGGGGAGGTAATGAGCAGTTCTTC.

This clone was picked up one time. This rearrangement joins TRBV7-8 to TRBJ1-4; TRBD1 matches at 7 bases. The germline V gene has CDR1 SGHVS and CDR2 FQNEAQ. The V and J ends lost 4 bases and 8 bases, in that order; junction bases with no gene match: 10. The CDR3 runs 15 residues. CDR3 DNA: TGTGCCAGCAGCTCAACTCAGGGGGTGGGGGAAAAACTGTTTTTT. Protein sequence: CASSSTQGVGEKLFF.

This chain's CDR3 is CASSMGQGARAFF. CDR3 DNA: TGTGCCAGTAGTATGGGGCAGGGGGCGAGGGCTTTCTTT. The chain carries TRBV19 and TRBJ1-1, with 8 bases matching TRBD1. The J segment lost 11 bases and the V segment lost 3 bases, leaving 8 bases of the junction unmatched. This CDR3 is 13 amino acids long. Germline-derived CDR1 and CDR2 are LNHDA and SQIVND (reference sequence).

The chain has TRBV19 and TRBJ1-5; 10 nucleotides align to TRBD1. The V gene end was trimmed by 2 bases and the J gene end by 2 bases; junction bases not matched to a gene: 6. This CDR3 region has 17 residues. Germline lookup yields CDR1 LNHDA and CDR2 SQIVND (reference sequence). The CDR3 reads CASSIPPGTGGNQPQHF. The DNA for the CDR3 is TGTGCCAGTAGTATACCCCCCGGGACAGGGGGCAATCAGCCCCAGCATTTT.

Sample share makes this clone medium-sized (0.01 to 0.1%). The rearrangement joins TRBV15 to TRBJ2-1; 7 bases are shared with TRBD2. There are 14 residues in the CDR3. The J segment lost 6 bases and the V segment lost 3 bases, leaving 5 bases of the junction unmatched. The germline gives CDR1 LNHNV, CDR2 YYDKDF (reference sequence). Here the CDR3 DNA reads TGTGCCACCAGCAGTGGGAGGGCGCCCAATGAGCAGTTCTTC. The encoded protein is CATSSGRAPNEQFF.

The V call is TRBV6-5, the J call TRBJ2-1, with D possibly TRBD2 on 5 matching bases. The V and J ends lost 10 bases and 4 bases respectively, with 11 bases between them. The germline V gene has CDR1 MNHEY and CDR2 SVGAGI. The CDR3 loop spans 12 amino acids. CDR3 nucleotides: TGTGCCACCATAACGGGGTACAATGAGCAGTTCTTC. It yields the protein CATITGYNEQFF.

The V and J genes are TRBV6-5 and TRBJ1-6, with a possible D match to TRBD1 (5 bases). Per germline, CDR1 MNHEY and CDR2 SVGAGI. V lost 0 bases to trimming and J lost 10 bases, with 13 bases between them. The length of the CDR3 is 15 residues. In DNA, the CDR3 is TGTGCCAGCAGTTACTCGGGAGGGGTTGGCTCACCCCTCCACTTT. Its protein product is CASSYSGGVGSPLHF.

This clone has only a few counts. The J gene is TRBJ2-1, the V gene TRBV28; D may match TRBD1 or TRBD2 (7 bases each). The CDR3 length is 15 residues. Germline assignment: CDR1 MDHEN and CDR2 SYDVKM. V lost 3 bases to trimming and J lost 6 bases, with 15 bases between them. CDR3: CASSLIPGGANEQFF. The DNA for the CDR3 is TGTGCCAGCAGTTTGATTCCAGGGGGGGCCAATGAGCAGTTCTTC.

V and J are TRBV29-1 and TRBJ2-3; possible D gene TRBD2, 5 bases. V shed 4 bases and J shed 6 bases, with 5 bases lying between them. The CDR3 extends over 10 amino acids. In germline, CDR1 is SQVTM, CDR2 ANQGSEA. Written as DNA, the CDR3 is TGCAGCGTTGGAGGGGATACGCAGTATTTT. It codes for CSVGGDTQYF.

The chain links TRBV7-2 to TRBJ2-7, with 8 bases aligning to TRBD2. Trimming at V came to 5 bases and at J to 3 bases, leaving 6 bases not matched to a gene. The germline gives CDR1 SGHTA, CDR2 FQGNSA. The CDR3 spans 14 residues. CDR3 loop: CASSVTSGGYEQYF. The DNA for the CDR3 is TGTGCCAGCAGCGTAACGAGCGGGGGCTACGAGCAGTACTTC. Filled out from reference TRBV7-2 and TRBJ2-7, the complete variable domain reads GAGVSQSPSNKVTEKGKDVELRCDPISGHTALYWYRQSLGQGLEFLIYFQGNSAPDKSGLPSDRFSAERTGGSVSTLTIQRTQQEDSAVYLCASSVTSGGYEQYFGPGTRLTVT.

The chain is built from TRBV5-6 and TRBJ1-2; tentatively, D is TRBD1 (5 bases). V was trimmed by 1 base and J by 3 bases, leaving 13 bases between them. CDR1 is SGHDT, CDR2 YYEEEE, per germline. This CDR3 contains 15 residues. CDR3: CASSLNMGPHYGYTF. In nucleotides, the CDR3 is TGTGCCAGCAGCTTGAACATGGGGCCTCACTATGGCTACACCTTC.

The V and J genes are TRBV5-4 and TRBJ2-5; TRBD1 is a possible D gene (6 bases). CDR1 SGHNT and CDR2 YYREEE come from the germline V gene (reference sequence). The CDR3 runs 13 residues. Trimming pared 6 bases from V and 9 bases from J, leaving 18 bases between. CDR3 in amino acids: CASTKTGLEAQYF. Here the CDR3 DNA reads TGTGCCAGCACCAAGACAGGTTTGGAGGCCCAGTACTTC.

The chain uses TRBV19 and TRBJ1-1; D remains unclear. Trimming removed 10 bases at V and 1 base at J, with 7 bases between. CDR3 length: 11 amino acids. Germline V gene data show CDR1 as LNHDA and CDR2 as SQIVND (reference sequence). The CDR3 region is CATRENTEAFF. CDR3 bases: TGTGCCACAAGGGAGAACACTGAAGCTTTCTTT.

This chain uses TRBV4-1 with TRBJ2-7; 8 bases are shared with TRBD2. Per germline, CDR1 MGHRA and CDR2 YSYEKL. CDR3 length: 17 amino acids. V was clipped by 1 base and J by 2 bases; unmatched bases: 10. The CDR3 nucleotides read TGCGCCAGCAGCCAAGTTTTTATCAGCGGGAGCACCTACGAGCAGTACTTC. Its protein product is CASSQVFISGSTYEQYF.

The J gene is TRBJ1-4, the V gene TRBV19; weak D call: TRBD1 (5 bases). The CDR3 covers 16 residues. The germline V gene has CDR1 LNHDA and CDR2 SQIVND (reference sequence). Trimming removed 4 bases from V and 4 bases from J, with 16 bases in between. The CDR3 region is CASSSQGLLSNEKLFF. CDR3 nucleotide sequence: TGTGCCAGTAGTAGTCAGGGCCTTTTGAGTAATGAAAAACTGTTTTTT.

The chain uses TRBV28 and TRBJ1-4; 7 bases fit TRBD1. The CDR3 consists of 15 residues. Germline CDR1 reads MDHEN; CDR2 reads SYDVKM. The J segment lost 4 bases and the V segment lost 1 base, leaving 3 bases of the junction unmatched. This chain's CDR3 is CASSLSTGLNEKLFF. In DNA form, the CDR3 reads TGTGCCAGCAGTTTATCGACAGGGCTTAATGAAAAACTGTTTTTT.

The chain links TRBV7-9 to TRBJ2-7, with a possible D match to TRBD2 (6 bases). This CDR3 is 13 amino acids long. From germline, CDR1 is SEHNR and CDR2 FQNEAQ (reference sequence). Between the trimmed V and J ends, which lost 2 bases and 3 bases, there was a span of 8 bases. Here the CDR3 DNA reads TGTGCCAGCAGCTTATCTAGCGACTACGAGCAGTACTTC. Protein product: CASSLSSDYEQYF.

This rearrangement joins TRBV28 to TRBJ1-1; D gene uncertain. This CDR3 region has 13 residues. The V gene lost 3 bases and the J gene lost 5 bases, with 10 bases spanning the gap. The germline V gene has CDR1 MDHEN and CDR2 SYDVKM. The CDR3 reads CASSFLGQTEAFF. The CDR3 DNA reads TGTGCCAGCAGTTTTCTTGGGCAGACTGAAGCTTTCTTT. The entire variable domain, with the rest obtained from reference TRBV28 and TRBJ1-1, is as follows: DVKVTQSSRYLVKRTGEKVFLECVQDMDHENMFWYRQDPGLGLRLIYFSYDVKMKEKGDIPEGYSVSREKKERFSLILESASTNQTSMYLCASSFLGQTEAFFGQGTRLTVV.

The chain combines TRBV28 with TRBJ1-4; D ambiguous. CDR1 is MDHEN, CDR2 SYDVKM, per germline. This CDR3 region has 15 residues. Trimming removed 6 bases from V and 0 bases from J, with 11 bases in between. The CDR3 DNA reads TGTGCCAGCAGCCTCCTGGTTGCAACTAATGAAAAACTGTTTTTT. Translating gives CASSLLVATNEKLFF. Full variable domain (remainder filled in from reference TRBV28 and TRBJ1-4): DVKVTQSSRYLVKRTGEKVFLECVQDMDHENMFWYRQDPGLGLRLIYFSYDVKMKEKGDIPEGYSVSREKKERFSLILESASTNQTSMYLCASSLLVATNEKLFFGSGTQLSVL.

This clone was counted once. The chain uses TRBV28 and TRBJ2-7, with a possible D match to TRBD1 (6 bases). Germline CDR1 is MDHEN and CDR2 is SYDVKM. The V gene lost 5 bases and the J gene lost 5 bases, with 10 bases spanning the gap. There are 12 residues in the CDR3. CDR3 sequence: CASSQQGHEQYF. The CDR3 DNA is TGTGCCAGCAGTCAACAGGGTCACGAGCAGTACTTC.

The CDR3 nucleotides read TGTGCCAGTAGCGACACAGGGTCTGGGGCCAACGTCCTGACTTTC. Translating gives CASSDTGSGANVLTF. The chain uses TRBV19 and TRBJ2-6, with D possibly being TRBD1 (6 bases). The CDR3 has 15 amino acids. Germline assignment: CDR1 LNHDA and CDR2 SQIVND (reference sequence). V was cut by 6 bases and J by 1 base, with 10 bases left in between.

The chain joins TRBV5-1 to TRBJ2-5; TRBD2 matches 11 bases. V lost 0 bases and J lost 4; bases outside the gene matches: 5. This CDR3 has 16 amino acids. The germline V gene encodes CDR1 SGHRS and CDR2 YFSETQ. The CDR3, as DNA: TGCGCCAGCAGCTTGGCGCTAGCGGGGGGAGGAGAGACCCAGTACTTC. Residues: CASSLALAGGGETQYF.

This clone was detected once. The chain carries TRBV27 and TRBJ1-5; D is uncertain. The V end was cut by 6 bases, the J end by 4 bases, with 7 bases between. The CDR3 contains 12 residues. Germline assignment: CDR1 MNHEY and CDR2 SMNVEV (reference sequence). Written as DNA, the CDR3 is TGTGCCAGCAGGACTGGAAATCAGCCCCAGCATTTT. Its protein is CASRTGNQPQHF.

This chain connects TRBV27 to TRBJ2-7; either TRBD1 or TRBD2 may supply D (5 bases each). This CDR3 has 12 residues. V lost 4 bases, J lost 6 bases, and 10 bases lay in between. CDR1 and CDR2 (germline): MNHEY, SMNVEV (reference sequence). The CDR3 nucleotides read TGTGCCAGCAGTTCCTCGAGGGGCGAGCAGTACTTC. Translating it yields CASSSSRGEQYF.

The chain combines TRBV2 with TRBJ1-1, with a tentative D call TRBD1 (5 bases). The V gene's germline CDR1 is SNHLY and CDR2 FYNNEI. V was shortened by 8 bases and J by 5 bases, with 18 bases between the two germline ends. The CDR3 loop spans 14 amino acids. In DNA form, the CDR3 reads TGTGCCAGCCTAGAGGGTCAGGGACCTACTGAAGCTTTCTTT. Translating gives CASLEGQGPTEAFF.

Only one count was recorded for this clone. This chain uses TRBV19 with TRBJ2-7; 8 bases are shared with TRBD1. This CDR3 is 14 amino acids long. V dropped 4 bases and J dropped 5; count of bases not matched to a gene: 7. Germline V gives CDR1 LNHDA, CDR2 SQIVND (reference sequence). The CDR3 sequence: CASSTTGARDEQYF. CDR3 nucleotide sequence: TGTGCCAGTAGTACGACAGGGGCCCGGGACGAGCAGTACTTC.

The rearrangement links TRBV10-3 to TRBJ2-5; D is ambiguous. The CDR3 has 13 amino acids. CDR1 and CDR2 (germline): ENHRY, SYGVKD. Trimming left V 1 base short and J 5 bases short, with 8 bases between. CDR3 DNA sequence: TGTGCCATCAGTGAGTTTAGCCGGGAGACCCAGTACTTC. This sequence encodes CAISEFSRETQYF.

This clone has just a few counts. V and J are TRBV2 and TRBJ1-2; TRBD1 agrees at 9 bases. J was trimmed by 4 bases and V by 5 bases; bases with no gene match: 5. The CDR3 runs 14 residues. CDR1 is SNHLY, CDR2 FYNNEI, per germline. The CDR3 DNA is TGTGCCAGCAGTTCCGGGACAGGGAGCTATGGCTACACCTTC. Amino acid sequence: CASSSGTGSYGYTF.

Notes on this clone: The identical CDR3 is also encoded by other nucleotide sequences in the sample. This chain uses TRBV5-1 with TRBJ1-4; possibly TRBD1 for D (5 bases). Germline V CDR1 and CDR2: SGHRS, YFSETQ. The CDR3 runs to 14 residues. The V gene lost 4 bases and the J gene lost 3 bases, with 10 bases spanning the gap. CDR3 in DNA: TGCGCCAGCAGCAAGGGGCAAGCTAATGAAAAACTGTTTTTT. Amino acid sequence: CASSKGQANEKLFF.

The rearrangement uses TRBV5-1 and TRBJ2-7; the match to TRBD1 covers 8 bases. The CDR3 is made up of 15 amino acids. The junction had 5 bases not matched to a gene; V was cut back by 0 bases and J by 3 bases. Germline CDR1 and CDR2: SGHRS and YFSETQ. The CDR3 here is CASSLVGTGLYEQYF. The CDR3 DNA sequence: TGCGCCAGCAGCTTGGTTGGGACAGGTCTCTACGAGCAGTACTTC.